The 30 T cell receptor beta chains below all came from one sample that was sequenced in a study of OX40 agonist ivuxolimab in advanced cancers. Clones were read by immunoSEQ multiplex PCR, and TCRdb kept only the in-frame ones, dropping some. The table lists about 100,000 clones, around 93% of them singletons. The sample was CD4+ or CD8+ T cells sorted from blood, taken in a trial of the OX40 agonist ivuxolimab. These receptors all come from an adult with an advanced solid tumor such as melanoma, head and neck, liver or kidney cancer.

This chain links TRBV9 with TRBJ1-2, with D maybe TRBD1 (6 bases). V lost 1 base and J lost 6, with 25 bases in between. The germline V gene has CDR1 SGDLS and CDR2 YYNGEE. This CDR3 has 18 amino acids. The CDR3 protein is CASSVSYLTGSNWNGYTF. CDR3 DNA sequence: TGTGCCAGCAGCGTATCGTACCTAACAGGGTCGAATTGGAATGGCTACACCTTC.

The chain recombines TRBV10-2 with TRBJ1-5; tentatively, D is TRBD1 (5 bases). This CDR3 has 19 amino acids. The ends were cut back, 6 bases at V and 0 bases at J, with 24 bases in the middle. The germline gives CDR1 WSHSY, CDR2 SAAADI. As DNA, the CDR3 is TGCGCCAGCAGCCACATTCCCGGGACGCCCCCTTATAGCAATCAGCCCCAGCATTTT. Protein: CASSHIPGTPPYSNQPQHF.

The rearrangement links TRBV2 to TRBJ2-3; 8 bases line up with TRBD1. Germline CDR1 reads SNHLY; CDR2 reads FYNNEI. V trimming: 6 bases; J trimming: 3 bases; junction bases outside the gene matches: 5. The CDR3 is 14 residues long. The CDR3 protein is CASRDRVATDTQYF. CDR3 bases: TGTGCCAGCAGGGACAGGGTAGCAACAGATACGCAGTATTTT. The full variable domain, its missing parts supplied by reference TRBV2 and TRBJ2-3, is EPEVTQTPSHQVTQMGQEVILRCVPISNHLYFYWYRQILGQKVEFLVSFYNNEISEKSEIFDDQFSVERPDGSNFTLKIRSTKLEDSAMYFCASRDRVATDTQYFGPGTRLTVL.

The chain carries TRBV28 and TRBJ1-4, with D possibly being TRBD1 (5 bases). Germline-derived CDR1 and CDR2 are MDHEN and SYDVKM. The CDR3 length is 16 residues. The germline V and J ends were trimmed by 9 bases and 5 bases, with 22 bases remaining between them. The CDR3 protein is CASEKGTLVGNEKLFF. CDR3 in DNA: TGTGCCAGTGAAAAAGGGACTCTCGTCGGGAATGAAAAACTGTTTTTT. The complete variable domain, with remaining parts taken from reference TRBV28 and TRBJ1-4, reads DVKVTQSSRYLVKRTGEKVFLECVQDMDHENMFWYRQDPGLGLRLIYFSYDVKMKEKGDIPEGYSVSREKKERFSLILESASTNQTSMYLCASEKGTLVGNEKLFFGSGTQLSVL.

The chain recombines TRBV4-1 with TRBJ1-4; 9 positions agree with TRBD1. Germline assignment: CDR1 MGHRA and CDR2 YSYEKL. The CDR3 has 16 residues. V trimming: 2 bases; J trimming: 8 bases; junction bases outside the gene matches: 9. CDR3 DNA sequence: TGCGCCAGCAGCCAAATTTCTACAGGGGGCAGGGAAAAACTGTTTTTT. Amino acids: CASSQISTGGREKLFF.

The V call is TRBV28, the J call TRBJ2-3; either TRBD1 or TRBD2 may fit D (6 bases each). This CDR3 is built from 15 residues. V lost 4 bases and J 1 base, leaving 12 bases between the germline ends. Looked up from germline, CDR1 is MDHEN and CDR2 is SYDVKM. CDR3 DNA: TGTGCCAGCAGTTCCGGGGGACAAGGCACAGATACGCAGTATTTT. Its translation: CASSSGGQGTDTQYF.

V is TRBV4-2 and J is TRBJ1-5; D is unresolved. The CDR3 length is 16 residues. V was shortened by 0 bases and J by 1 base, with 10 bases between the two germline ends. Germline assignment: CDR1 LGHNA and CDR2 YNFKEQ. This chain's CDR3 is CASSQDRGGSNQPQHF. The CDR3 nucleotides read TGTGCCAGCAGCCAAGATCGTGGTGGGAGCAATCAGCCCCAGCATTTT.

The rearrangement uses TRBV5-4 and TRBJ2-3; a weak D match, TRBD2 (6 bases). Germline lookup yields CDR1 SGHNT and CDR2 YYREEE (reference sequence). V lost 0 bases and J 3 bases, leaving 23 bases between the germline ends. The CDR3 is 19 residues long. In DNA, the CDR3 is TGTGCCAGCAGCTTGGGAGGGACCGTAAACCTAGGAGGGACAGATACGCAGTATTTT. It codes for CASSLGGTVNLGGTDTQYF.

CDR3 nucleotide sequence: TGCGCCAGCAGCCCGACCGGGACAGGGCTTTTTGGGCAGTACTTC. Protein sequence: CASSPTGTGLFGQYF. This chain connects TRBV4-1 to TRBJ2-7, with 9 bases fitting TRBD1. CDR3 size: 15 residues. Germline V gene data show CDR1 as MGHRA and CDR2 as YSYEKL. The V segment lost 4 bases and the J segment 9 bases; nucleotides outside the gene matches: 13.

The chain joins TRBV4-3 to TRBJ2-1; unclear D gene. V lost 6 bases and J 5 bases, leaving 5 bases between the germline ends. From germline, CDR1 is LGHNA and CDR2 YSLEER. This CDR3 contains 11 residues. The DNA of the CDR3 is TGCGCCAGCAGACACGACAATGAGCAGTTCTTC. Amino acids: CASRHDNEQFF.

This clone was counted once. The J gene is TRBJ2-3, the V gene TRBV5-1; maybe TRBD2 (5 bases). Between the trimmed V and J ends, which lost 2 bases and 2 bases, there was a span of 9 bases. This CDR3 has 14 residues. Germline CDR1 and CDR2: SGHRS and YFSETQ. The CDR3 nucleotides read TGCGCCAGCAGCTTCGGGGATTCCACAGATACGCAGTATTTT. The encoded protein is CASSFGDSTDTQYF.

This sequence joins TRBV5-6 and TRBJ2-2, with TRBD2 matching 9 bases. This CDR3 contains 16 residues. Germline trimming cut 4 bases from V and 6 bases from J; bases unmatched to any gene: 10. In germline, CDR1 is SGHDT, CDR2 YYEEEE. The CDR3 bases are TGTGCCAGCAGCACGATAGGGACTAGCCTTCCCGGGGAGCTGTTTTTT. Amino acids: CASSTIGTSLPGELFF. The full variable domain, rest sourced from reference TRBV5-6 and TRBJ2-2, is DAGVTQSPTHLIKTRGQQVTLRCSPKSGHDTVSWYQQALGQGPQFIFQYYEEEERQRGNFPDRFSGHQFPNYSSELNVNALLLGDSALYLCASSTIGTSLPGELFFGEGSRLTVL.

The chain combines TRBV28 with TRBJ2-7, with 10 bases that match TRBD2. In germline, CDR1 is MDHEN, CDR2 SYDVKM. This CDR3 is built from 18 residues. Trimming at V came to 3 bases and at J to 2 bases, leaving 13 bases not matched to a gene. CDR3 nucleotides: TGTGCCAGCAGTTTCATCAGTGCCAGCGGGAGGGAACCCTACGAGCAGTACTTC. Translated: CASSFISASGREPYEQYF.

J is TRBJ1-1 and V is TRBV5-8; D unclear. The V gene's germline CDR1 is SGHTS and CDR2 YDEGEE. CDR3 length: 13 residues. Trimming took off 0 bases at V and 3 bases at J, with 6 bases between the two ends. CDR3 amino acids: CASSLDRDTEAFF. CDR3 nucleotide sequence: TGTGCCAGCAGCTTGGATCGCGACACTGAAGCTTTCTTT.

This clone showed up just once. The chain uses TRBV5-6 and TRBJ1-4; D unclear. Germline assignment: CDR1 SGHDT and CDR2 YYEEEE. Trimming left V 0 bases short and J 0 bases short, with 6 bases between. The CDR3 consists of 15 residues. The CDR3 sequence: CASSLAPATNEKLFF. CDR3 DNA: TGTGCCAGCAGCTTGGCCCCTGCAACTAATGAAAAACTGTTTTTT. The whole variable domain, filled in from reference TRBV5-6 and TRBJ1-4, reads DAGVTQSPTHLIKTRGQQVTLRCSPKSGHDTVSWYQQALGQGPQFIFQYYEEEERQRGNFPDRFSGHQFPNYSSELNVNALLLGDSALYLCASSLAPATNEKLFFGSGTQLSVL.

This chain joins TRBV6-6 and TRBJ1-2, with D possibly TRBD1 on 5 matching bases. The CDR3 has 16 amino acids. Germline V gene lookup returns CDR1 MNHNY and CDR2 SVGAGI (reference sequence). V gave up 6 bases and J gave up 4 bases, with 21 bases separating them. The CDR3: CASRLSGRGVSYGYTF. DNA for the CDR3: TGTGCCAGCAGACTATCGGGACGAGGAGTTTCCTATGGCTACACCTTC.

This rearrangement joins TRBV5-4 to TRBJ1-1; D possibly corresponds to TRBD1 (5 bases). From germline, CDR1 is SGHNT and CDR2 YYREEE (reference sequence). With 2 bases removed from V and 2 bases from J, the gap between germline ends came to 7 bases. This CDR3 region has 13 residues. The CDR3: CASSFTGNTEAFF. Here the CDR3 DNA reads TGTGCCAGCAGCTTTACAGGTAACACTGAAGCTTTCTTT. The entire variable domain, with the rest obtained from reference TRBV5-4 and TRBJ1-1, is as follows: ETGVTQSPTHLIKTRGQQVTLRCSSQSGHNTVSWYQQALGQGPQFIFQYYREEENGRGNFPPRFSGLQFPNYSSELNVNALELDDSALYLCASSFTGNTEAFFGQGTRLTVV.

The CDR3 loop reads CASSFGPGPRDQPQHF. CDR3 sequence (DNA): TGTGCCAGCAGTTTTGGTCCCGGGCCTCGGGACCAGCCCCAGCATTTT. The chain employs TRBV28 and TRBJ1-5; maybe TRBD1 (5 bases). CDR3 size: 16 residues. Germline CDR1 is MDHEN and CDR2 is SYDVKM. Trimming took 3 bases from V and 7 from J, leaving 19 bases between them.

V usage is TRBV23-1 and J usage is TRBJ2-3, with TRBD1 matching 7 bases. TRBV23-1 qualifies as an ORF whose function is uncertain. CDR3 length equals 17 residues. The J segment lost 3 bases and the V segment lost 1 base, leaving 10 bases of the junction unmatched. The CDR3 protein is CASSQFDDRVHTDTQYF. Here the CDR3 DNA reads TGCGCCAGCAGTCAATTCGACGACAGGGTTCATACAGATACGCAGTATTTT.

The rearrangement joins TRBV19 to TRBJ1-1; no definite D call. From germline, CDR1 is LNHDA and CDR2 SQIVND (reference sequence). The CDR3 is 12 amino acids. Trimming pared 3 bases from V and 7 bases from J, leaving 9 bases between. The CDR3 nucleotides are TGTGCCAGTAGTATGTTTCGTGGTGAAGCTTTCTTT. This gives the protein CASSMFRGEAFF.

The chain couples TRBV18 to TRBJ2-7; D remains unclear. With 3 bases removed from V and 1 base from J, the gap between germline ends came to 10 bases. The CDR3 contains 14 residues. Germline values: CDR1 KGHSH, CDR2 LQKENI. CDR3 bases: TGTGCCAGCTCACCCGACACTCCGTCCTACGAGCAGTACTTC. It is translated as CASSPDTPSYEQYF.

This rearrangement joins TRBV7-9 to TRBJ1-1; D gene unclear. Between the trimmed V and J ends, which lost 3 bases and 8 bases, there was a span of 10 bases. Looked up from germline, CDR1 is SEHNR and CDR2 is FQNEAQ (reference sequence). The CDR3 contains 12 residues. The CDR3 DNA is TGTGCCAGCAGCTTTGCCCAAGACGAAGCTTTCTTT. It codes for CASSFAQDEAFF.

This clone was picked up a small number of times. The chain has TRBV4-3 and TRBJ2-3; 12 nucleotides line up with TRBD2. Germline CDR1 and CDR2: LGHNA and YSLEER. The trim removed 0 bases at V and 3 bases at J, leaving 13 bases unmatched. The CDR3 contains 20 residues. In DNA form, the CDR3 reads TGCGCCAGCAGCCAAGATCTTTGGGGTGAACTAGCGGGAGGAACAGATACGCAGTATTTT. It codes for CASSQDLWGELAGGTDTQYF.

The chain is built from TRBV7-2 and TRBJ2-1, with 15 nucleotides matching TRBD2. Germline V gene sequence: CDR1 SGHTA, CDR2 FQGNSA. The J segment lost 5 bases and the V segment lost 5 bases, leaving 4 bases of the junction unmatched. CDR3 size: 16 residues. The CDR3 nucleotides are TGTGCCAGCAGCCCCGGACTAGCGGGAGGGCACAATGAGCAGTTCTTC. Translated: CASSPGLAGGHNEQFF.

V and J are TRBV5-6 and TRBJ1-2; 7 bases line up with TRBD1. Germline values: CDR1 SGHDT, CDR2 YYEEEE. The CDR3 is 15 amino acids. J was trimmed by 4 bases and V by 2 bases; bases with no gene match: 8. DNA of the CDR3: TGTGCCAGCAGCTTCCCCGGGACAGAGTTCTATGGCTACACCTTC. It yields the protein CASSFPGTEFYGYTF. The entire variable domain, with the rest obtained from reference TRBV5-6 and TRBJ1-2, is as follows: DAGVTQSPTHLIKTRGQQVTLRCSPKSGHDTVSWYQQALGQGPQFIFQYYEEEERQRGNFPDRFSGHQFPNYSSELNVNALLLGDSALYLCASSFPGTEFYGYTFGSGTRLTVV.

The J gene is TRBJ1-3, the V gene TRBV5-1; 7 bases align to TRBD1. The V segment lost 0 bases and the J segment 3 bases; nucleotides outside the gene matches: 3. CDR1 SGHRS and CDR2 YFSETQ come from the germline V gene. The CDR3 is 15 amino acids. In DNA form, the CDR3 reads TGCGCCAGCAGCTTGGAGACAGGGCATGGAAACACCATATATTTT. Its translation: CASSLETGHGNTIYF.

This clone was seen only once. The chain links TRBV7-9 to TRBJ2-1; D is undetermined. The CDR3 has 14 amino acids. Trimming removed 1 base at V and 2 bases at J, with 6 bases between. Germline V gene sequence: CDR1 SEHNR, CDR2 FQNEAQ (reference sequence). The CDR3 DNA sequence: TGTGCCAGCAGCTTAGATCGGGCCTACAATGAGCAGTTCTTC. This sequence encodes CASSLDRAYNEQFF.

The rearrangement links TRBV7-2 to TRBJ2-3, with TRBD2 matching over 14 bases. This CDR3 spans 17 amino acids. Germline assignment: CDR1 SGHTA and CDR2 FQGNSA. J lost 5 bases, V lost 4 bases, and 8 bases had no gene match. The CDR3 here is CASSSPTSGRAGDTQYF. The DNA for the CDR3 is TGTGCCAGCAGCTCCCCGACTAGCGGGAGGGCCGGAGATACGCAGTATTTT.

V gene TRBV6-5 combines with J gene TRBJ1-1; the D is unclear. In germline, CDR1 is MNHEY, CDR2 SVGAGI. The CDR3 length is 14 residues. With 7 bases removed from V and 0 bases from J, the gap between germline ends came to 12 bases. In DNA form, the CDR3 reads TGTGCCAGCAAGGTTCGGGCTTTGAACACTGAAGCTTTCTTT. This translates into CASKVRALNTEAFF.

This clone was seen a handful of times. The gene calls are TRBV7-9 and TRBJ1-5; D gene unclear. This CDR3 contains 12 residues. Trimming removed 2 bases at V and 6 bases at J, with 5 bases between. The V gene's germline CDR1 is SEHNR and CDR2 FQNEAQ (reference sequence). The CDR3 DNA follows: TGTGCCAGCAGCTTATGGCCTCAGCCCCAGCATTTT. Translated: CASSLWPQPQHF.